Detailed here is one T cell receptor beta chain. The data stem from a study of blood T cell repertoires in COVID-19. Overall study: Some COVID-19 samples were acute and others convalescent; all came from the United States, Italy and Spain.

This CDR3 spans 16 amino acids. J was trimmed by 5 bases and V by 6 bases; bases with no gene match: 13. Germline V gives CDR1 SGHTA, CDR2 FQGNSA. Using immunoSEQ multiplex PCR, the repertoire was profiled, and TCRdb retains in-frame clones only, with some absent. The sample yields about 130,000 clones, 86% seen once. This TCR came from a middle-aged man who had recovered from COVID-19. This rearrangement joins TRBV7-2 to TRBJ1-2; TRBD1 matches at 9 bases. The sequencing input was PBMCs or T cells enriched from blood (not recorded which). The CDR3 reads CASRPSYRGLSYGYTF. The CDR3 coding sequence is TGTGCCAGCAGACCCTCTTACAGGGGGCTTAGTTATGGCTACACCTTC.